These 15 T cell receptor beta chains came from one sample sequenced in a study of OX40 agonist ivuxolimab in advanced cancers. Sequencing was performed with immunoSEQ multiplex PCR; in TCRdb, only in-frame clones are kept and a portion is missing. The sample holds about 69,000 clones; approximately 89% are singletons and the top ten take about 0.29%. Source: CD4+ or CD8+ T cells sorted from blood, taken in a trial of the OX40 agonist ivuxolimab. The source of these receptors is an adult with an advanced solid tumor such as melanoma, head and neck, liver or kidney cancer.

This clone was seen just once. The junction differs from germline at one of its ends, possibly a read error. The gene calls are TRBV6-1 and TRBJ2-7; D possibly corresponds to TRBD2 (5 bases). This CDR3 is built from 11 residues. Germline V gene lookup returns CDR1 MNHNS and CDR2 SASEGT. The CDR3 nucleotides read TGTGCCAGCAGTGGCCTGACCCGGCCGGGATTC. Amino acids: CASSGLTRPGF.

V gene TRBV9 combines with J gene TRBJ2-7; either TRBD1 or TRBD2 may fit D (5 bases each). CDR1 is SGDLS and CDR2 is YYNGEE in the germline V gene. This CDR3 is built from 17 residues. Deletions cut 0 bases from V and 0 bases from J, with 16 bases between. CDR3 nucleotides: TGTGCCAGCAGCGTAGACCCGGGACCAGCTCTCTCCTACGAGCAGTACTTC. As protein: CASSVDPGPALSYEQYF.

This chain uses TRBV7-9 with TRBJ1-1, with a weak D call TRBD1 (6 bases). The CDR3 has 15 residues. Per germline, CDR1 SEHNR and CDR2 FQNEAQ (reference sequence). Trimming took off 4 bases at V and 4 bases at J, with 16 bases between the two ends. The CDR3 protein is CASSSAMTGGTEAFF. The CDR3 nucleotides are TGTGCCAGCAGCTCCGCAATGACAGGCGGCACTGAAGCTTTCTTT.

The CDR3 sequence is CASSSTGGGTEAFF. The CDR3 DNA is TGTGCCAGCAGTTCCACAGGGGGAGGCACTGAAGCTTTCTTT. V is TRBV2 and J is TRBJ1-1, with 8 bases identical to TRBD1. J lost 4 bases, V lost 5 bases, and 6 bases had no gene match. CDR1 and CDR2 (germline): SNHLY, FYNNEI. The CDR3 spans 14 residues. Full variable domain (outside the CDR3, taken from reference TRBV2 and TRBJ1-1): EPEVTQTPSHQVTQMGQEVILRCVPISNHLYFYWYRQILGQKVEFLVSFYNNEISEKSEIFDDQFSVERPDGSNFTLKIRSTKLEDSAMYFCASSSTGGGTEAFFGQGTRLTVV.

In regard to this clone: Other DNA sequences in the sample encode the same CDR3. V is TRBV18 and J is TRBJ1-5, with 8 bases matching TRBD1. Trimming took 3 bases from V and 6 from J; bases not matched to a gene: 1. The V gene's germline CDR1 is KGHSH and CDR2 LQKENI. There are 13 residues in the CDR3. The CDR3 sequence: CASSPDRAQPQHF. The CDR3 nucleotides read TGTGCCAGCTCACCGGACAGGGCTCAGCCCCAGCATTTT.

This clone was detected only a few times. This chain links TRBV5-1 with TRBJ2-3, with D tentatively TRBD2 (6 bases). The germline V gene has CDR1 SGHRS and CDR2 YFSETQ. Deletions cut 3 bases from V and 2 bases from J, with 13 bases between. CDR3 length equals 15 residues. The CDR3 sequence: CASSSGVRDTDTQYF. CDR3 bases: TGCGCCAGCAGCTCGGGAGTCAGGGACACAGATACGCAGTATTTT.

The chain employs TRBV15 and TRBJ2-7; D gene ambiguous. V lost 3 bases, J lost 2 bases, and 11 bases lay in between. The germline V gene encodes CDR1 LNHNV and CDR2 YYDKDF (reference sequence). CDR3 length: 14 amino acids. The CDR3 loop is CATSRAGQAYEQYF. The CDR3 region has the DNA TGTGCCACCAGCAGGGCCGGGCAGGCCTACGAGCAGTACTTC. Combining the CDR3 with reference TRBV15 and TRBJ2-7 gives the whole variable domain DAMVIQNPRYQVTQFGKPVTLSCSQTLNHNVMYWYQQKSSQAPKLLFHYYDKDFNNEADTPDNFQSRRPNTSFCFLDIRSPGLGDTAMYLCATSRAGQAYEQYFGPGTRLTVT.

DNA of the CDR3: TGCGCCAGCAGTGAGAACACAGGGGGTCGGTCCTATAATTCACCCCTCCACTTT. Protein product: CASSENTGGRSYNSPLHF. The gene calls are TRBV10-2 and TRBJ1-6; the match to TRBD1 covers 8 bases. Germline V gene sequence: CDR1 WSHSY, CDR2 SAAADI. This CDR3 has 18 residues. The V and J ends lost 2 bases and 1 base, in that order; junction bases with no gene match: 7.

This chain connects TRBV5-1 to TRBJ2-2; 7 bases align to TRBD2. Germline CDR1 is SGHRS and CDR2 is YFSETQ. The junction had 10 bases not matched to a gene; V was cut back by 4 bases and J by 4 bases. The CDR3 extends over 16 amino acids. CDR3 coding DNA: TGCGCCAGCAGCCCGCGACCCCGCGGGGGCACCGGGGAGCTGTTTTTT. This gives the protein CASSPRPRGGTGELFF. Complete variable domain (other parts from reference TRBV5-1 and TRBJ2-2): KAGVTQTPRYLIKTRGQQVTLSCSPISGHRSVSWYQQTPGQGLQFLFEYFSETQRNKGNFPGRFSGRQFSNSRSEMNVSTLELGDSALYLCASSPRPRGGTGELFFGEGSRLTVL.

The chain joins TRBV19 to TRBJ1-1; TRBD1 matches 7 bases. Looked up from germline, CDR1 is LNHDA and CDR2 is SQIVND (reference sequence). Trimming removed 7 bases from V and 0 bases from J; junction bases left unmatched: 8. The CDR3 is made up of 15 amino acids. The CDR3 reads CASNQGVVVNTEAFF. As DNA, the CDR3 is TGTGCCAGTAACCAGGGGGTGGTCGTGAACACTGAAGCTTTCTTT.

This chain joins TRBV19 and TRBJ2-7; tentatively, D is TRBD1 (6 bases). Looked up from germline, CDR1 is LNHDA and CDR2 is SQIVND (reference sequence). The V and J ends lost 4 bases and 7 bases respectively, with 11 bases between them. This CDR3 is built from 12 residues. The CDR3 sequence is CASSTTGREQYF. Here the CDR3 DNA reads TGTGCCAGTAGTACCACAGGGCGGGAGCAGTACTTC.

The chain employs TRBV7-9 and TRBJ1-2; D remains unclear. The length of the CDR3 is 14 residues. Germline assignment: CDR1 SEHNR and CDR2 FQNEAQ (reference sequence). V shed 1 base and J shed 2 bases, with 8 bases lying between them. Here the CDR3 DNA reads TGTGCCAGCAGCTTAGTCAATACAAACTATGGCTACACCTTC. This encodes CASSLVNTNYGYTF.

The chain joins TRBV14 to TRBJ2-1, with D perhaps TRBD2 (6 bases). CDR1 SGHDN and CDR2 FVKESK come from the germline V gene. The CDR3 contains 16 residues. V dropped 0 bases and J dropped 1 base, with 10 bases sitting between them. As DNA, the CDR3 is TGTGCCAGCAGCCAAGAAGCGGGTTGGTCCTACAATGAGCAGTTCTTC. Encoded protein: CASSQEAGWSYNEQFF.

The chain recombines TRBV5-1 with TRBJ2-7; 8 bases align to TRBD2. Per the germline V gene, CDR1 is SGHRS and CDR2 is YFSETQ. Trimming cost V 7 bases and J 0 bases; bases outside gene matches: 9. The CDR3 covers 15 residues. The CDR3 region is CASRVTGGGSYEQYF. The CDR3 DNA reads TGCGCCAGCCGCGTTACGGGGGGGGGCTCCTACGAGCAGTACTTC.

This chain links TRBV9 with TRBJ2-1; a possible D gene is TRBD1 (5 bases). The CDR3 is 14 residues long. V lost 1 base to trimming and J lost 9 bases, with 14 bases between them. Germline lookup yields CDR1 SGDLS and CDR2 YYNGEE. CDR3 in DNA: TGTGCCAGCAGCGTATTACCAGGGAACGGTGAGCAGTTCTTC. Protein: CASSVLPGNGEQFF.